This passage covers 21 T cell receptor beta chains from one sample sequenced in a study of blood T cell repertoires in COVID-19 (dated by TCRdb to 2018 to 2020). The library was produced with the immunoSEQ multiplex PCR assay. TCRdb retrieved this table from immuneACCESS and kept in-frame rearrangements only. Not all clones are present; in checked studies, unresolved V genes account for under half, and no reason is known for the remainder. Within this sample are about 110,000 clones, with approximately 85% of them counted one time only. The ten largest clones represent 2% to 3% of the sample. The sample comprised peripheral blood. The receptors were gathered from a human donor in a cohort sampled during active COVID-19.

This sequence joins TRBV7-9 and TRBJ1-2; TRBD1 might be the D (5 bases). V was trimmed by 6 bases and J by 7 bases, leaving 15 bases between them. Germline values: CDR1 SEHNR, CDR2 FQNEAQ (reference sequence). The CDR3 runs to 13 residues. The CDR3 DNA sequence: TGTGCCAGCAGTCTACAGGCGTCCCGTGGCTACACCTTC. It yields the protein CASSLQASRGYTF.

CDR3 nucleotide sequence: TGTGCCAGCAGCTTATCCGGACTAGCTCAAGAGACCCAGTACTTC. It is translated as CASSLSGLAQETQYF. The V call is TRBV9, the J call TRBJ2-5; TRBD2 matches at 8 bases. The ends lost 4 bases at V and 2 bases at J; junction bases unmatched: 7. Germline V gives CDR1 SGDLS, CDR2 YYNGEE. This CDR3 is built from 15 residues.

The chain couples TRBV12-3 or TRBV12-4 to TRBJ1-4; no definite D call. CDR3 length equals 10 residues. Trimming removed 6 bases from V and 10 bases from J, with 6 bases in between. The CDR3 reads CASSLLKLFF. The CDR3 nucleotides are TGTGCCAGCAGCTTACTAAAACTGTTTTTT.

The chain carries TRBV29-1 and TRBJ2-1; 8 bases align to TRBD2. V gave up 4 bases and J gave up 0 bases; unmatched junction bases: 2. The CDR3 contains 14 residues. Germline assignment: CDR1 SQVTM and CDR2 ANQGSEA. CDR3: CSVAGGSSYNEQFF. In DNA, the CDR3 is TGCAGCGTTGCGGGGGGGAGCTCCTACAATGAGCAGTTCTTC.

The V call is TRBV27, the J call TRBJ2-1; a possible D gene is TRBD2 (5 bases). CDR3 size: 17 residues. V gave up 6 bases and J gave up 4 bases, with 22 bases separating them. CDR1 and CDR2 (germline): MNHEY, SMNVEV (reference sequence). The CDR3 spells CASRVGLGTTYYNEQFF. The CDR3 DNA follows: TGTGCCAGCAGGGTCGGACTGGGAACGACCTATTACAATGAGCAGTTCTTC.

This sequence joins TRBV5-5 and TRBJ1-2, with no clear D. V lost 0 bases and J 7 bases, leaving 4 bases between the germline ends. The CDR3 is made up of 11 amino acids. Per the germline V gene, CDR1 is SGHKS and CDR2 is YYEKEE (reference sequence). The DNA of the CDR3 is TGTGCCAGCAGCTTGGCGGTTGGCTACACCTTC. Protein: CASSLAVGYTF.

The gene calls are TRBV5-1 and TRBJ1-5; TRBD1 might be the D (6 bases). V was clipped by 0 bases and J by 5 bases, with 9 bases between them. Per germline, CDR1 SGHRS and CDR2 YFSETQ. The CDR3 is made up of 14 amino acids. The CDR3 is CASSLGTGYQPQHF. The CDR3 region has the DNA TGCGCCAGCAGCTTGGGTACAGGGTATCAGCCCCAGCATTTT.

This chain joins TRBV2 and TRBJ1-5, with 9 nucleotides matching TRBD1. Germline V gene sequence: CDR1 SNHLY, CDR2 FYNNEI. CDR3 length: 13 amino acids. The J segment lost 7 bases and the V segment lost 4 bases, leaving 2 bases of the junction unmatched. The DNA for the CDR3 is TGTGCCAGCAGTGGGACAGGGGTACAGCCCCAGCATTTT. Its protein is CASSGTGVQPQHF. Complete variable domain (other parts from reference TRBV2 and TRBJ1-5): EPEVTQTPSHQVTQMGQEVILRCVPISNHLYFYWYRQILGQKVEFLVSFYNNEISEKSEIFDDQFSVERPDGSNFTLKIRSTKLEDSAMYFCASSGTGVQPQHFGDGTRLSIL.

Of note for this clone: At one end, the junction sequence differs from germline, possibly due to a read error. The chain recombines TRBV5-1 with TRBJ2-1, with D perhaps matching TRBD2 (7 bases). The CDR3 extends over 14 amino acids. Germline V lookup: CDR1 SGHRS, CDR2 YFSETQ. CDR3 sequence reads: CASSLGPGGGEQFF. In DNA form, the CDR3 reads TGCGCCAGCAGTTTGGGACCGGGGGGCGGTGAGCAGTTCTTC.

V is TRBV14 and J is TRBJ2-1, with D perhaps matching TRBD2 (6 bases). The CDR3 has 13 amino acids. CDR1 is SGHDN and CDR2 is FVKESK in the germline V gene. Trimming cost V 4 bases and J 12 bases, with 16 bases left between them. CDR3 coding DNA: TGTGCCAGCAGCCTGCCGGGACTCCTTGGGCAGTTCTTC. This sequence encodes CASSLPGLLGQFF.

Only a few counts were recorded for this clone. The chain recombines TRBV27 with TRBJ1-1, with TRBD1 matching over 10 bases. This CDR3 comprises 14 residues. Germline V lookup: CDR1 MNHEY, CDR2 SMNVEV (reference sequence). The V segment lost 5 bases and the J segment 4 bases; nucleotides outside the gene matches: 4. CDR3 nucleotide sequence: TGTGCCAGCAGTCCGGGACAGGGGACCACTGAAGCTTTCTTT. It yields the protein CASSPGQGTTEAFF.

V gene TRBV5-4 combines with J gene TRBJ1-6; 8 positions match TRBD1. Unmatched junction bases numbered 8, after V lost 4 bases and J lost 5 bases. In germline, CDR1 is SGHNT, CDR2 YYREEE (reference sequence). This CDR3 comprises 16 residues. CDR3 sequence (DNA): TGTGCCAGCAGCCTTGGGACAGGAGGAGATAATTCACCCCTCCACTTT. It is translated as CASSLGTGGDNSPLHF.

The chain employs TRBV3-1 (or the pseudogene TRBV3-2) and TRBJ2-5; 9 bases are a match to TRBD1. The V segment lost 1 base and the J segment 1 base; nucleotides outside the gene matches: 4. Germline V gene lookup returns CDR1 LGHDT and CDR2 YNNKEL (reference sequence). This CDR3 is built from 16 residues. CDR3 DNA: TGTGCCAGCAGCCAAGGAGGACAGGGGTCCCAAGAGACCCAGTACTTC. This encodes CASSQGGQGSQETQYF.

V gene TRBV19 combines with J gene TRBJ2-1; D is unclear. CDR1 is LNHDA, CDR2 SQIVND, per germline (reference sequence). The CDR3 extends over 14 amino acids. Trimming took 7 bases from V and 4 from J, leaving 14 bases between them. For the CDR3, the DNA is TGTGCCAGTACGGCCGCGGCCTCGTACAATGAGCAGTTCTTC. This encodes CASTAAASYNEQFF.

The J gene is TRBJ2-1, the V gene TRBV6-6, with TRBD2 matching over 15 bases. With 6 bases clipped from V and 1 base from J, the junction kept 10 bases outside the gene matches. The CDR3 runs to 19 residues. Germline CDR1 is MNHNY and CDR2 is SVGAGI (reference sequence). The CDR3: CASSRLGTSGRLSYNEQFF. In nucleotides, the CDR3 is TGTGCCAGCAGCCGACTCGGGACTAGCGGGAGGCTTTCCTACAATGAGCAGTTCTTC.

The chain employs TRBV4-1 and TRBJ2-7; maybe TRBD2 (6 bases). The V gene lost 5 bases and the J gene lost 1 base, with 15 bases spanning the gap. CDR1 is MGHRA and CDR2 is YSYEKL in the germline V gene. The CDR3 has 15 residues. The DNA of the CDR3 is TGCGCCAGCAGCGCAAGTCCGGGACTTTCCTACGAGCAGTACTTC. Amino acids: CASSASPGLSYEQYF.

The chain has TRBV11-2 and TRBJ2-5; 8 bases are shared with TRBD2. From germline, CDR1 is SGHAT and CDR2 FQNNGV. Losses at the gene ends were 7 bases for V and 2 bases for J; bases not matched to a gene: 9. The CDR3 loop spans 15 amino acids. CDR3 bases: TGTGCCAGCATCAAGAGCGGGAGCGGGCAAGAGACCCAGTACTTC. Translated, it gives CASIKSGSGQETQYF.

The rearrangement joins TRBV5-1 to TRBJ1-4; TRBD1 aligns across 8 bases. Germline values: CDR1 SGHRS, CDR2 YFSETQ. The CDR3 length is 14 residues. J was trimmed by 8 bases and V by 5 bases; bases with no gene match: 8. The CDR3 reads CASRPGTGGEKLFF. In DNA form, the CDR3 reads TGCGCCAGCAGACCAGGGACAGGCGGCGAAAAACTGTTTTTT.

The chain is built from TRBV18 and TRBJ2-7; TRBD2 matches at 13 bases. V was clipped by 5 bases and J by 4 bases; unmatched bases: 8. Per germline, CDR1 KGHSH and CDR2 LQKENI. This CDR3 region has 16 residues. This chain's CDR3 is CASSGGLAGTDYEQYF. For the CDR3, the DNA is TGTGCCAGCTCAGGGGGACTAGCGGGGACGGATTACGAGCAGTACTTC.

The chain uses TRBV18 and TRBJ1-2, with TRBD1 matching over 10 bases. The V gene's germline CDR1 is KGHSH and CDR2 LQKENI. Losses at the gene ends were 4 bases for V and 3 bases for J; bases not matched to a gene: 11. This CDR3 comprises 17 residues. The CDR3 loop is CASSRARTGGRDYGYTF. Here the CDR3 DNA reads TGTGCCAGCTCACGAGCCAGGACAGGGGGACGAGACTATGGCTACACCTTC.

The J gene is TRBJ1-2, the V gene TRBV6-1; tentative D call: TRBD1 (5 bases). CDR1 is MNHNS, CDR2 SASEGT, per germline. This CDR3 has 16 amino acids. V dropped 0 bases and J dropped 4 bases, with 15 bases sitting between them. The CDR3 DNA reads as TGTGCCAGCAGTGAAGCCCGGGGGGGTCTCAGCTATGGCTACACCTTC. This translates into CASSEARGGLSYGYTF.